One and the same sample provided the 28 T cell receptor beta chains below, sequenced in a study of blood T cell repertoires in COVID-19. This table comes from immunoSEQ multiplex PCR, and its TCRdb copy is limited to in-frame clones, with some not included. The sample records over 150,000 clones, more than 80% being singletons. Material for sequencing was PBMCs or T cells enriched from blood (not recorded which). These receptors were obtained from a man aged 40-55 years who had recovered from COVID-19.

CDR3 in amino acids: CATSDLRVNYGYTF. The CDR3, as DNA: TGTGCCACCAGTGATTTACGGGTAAACTATGGCTACACCTTC. The rearrangement joins TRBV24-1 to TRBJ1-2; D is unclear. There are 14 residues in the CDR3. Trimming shortened V by 1 base and J by 2 bases, and 7 bases separated the two germline ends. Germline V gene sequence: CDR1 KGHDR, CDR2 SFDVKD.

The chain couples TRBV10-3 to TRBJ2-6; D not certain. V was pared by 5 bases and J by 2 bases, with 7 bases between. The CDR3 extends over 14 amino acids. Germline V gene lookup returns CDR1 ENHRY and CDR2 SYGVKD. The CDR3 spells CAISQVAGANVLTF. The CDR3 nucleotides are TGTGCCATCAGTCAGGTGGCTGGGGCCAACGTCCTGACTTTC.

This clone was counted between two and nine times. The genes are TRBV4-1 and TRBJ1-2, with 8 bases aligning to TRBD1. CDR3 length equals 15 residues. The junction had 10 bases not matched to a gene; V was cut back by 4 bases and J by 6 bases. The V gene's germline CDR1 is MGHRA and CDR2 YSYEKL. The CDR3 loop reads CASSPIRGPGNGYTF. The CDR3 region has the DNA TGCGCCAGCAGCCCCATCAGGGGGCCAGGAAATGGCTACACCTTC.

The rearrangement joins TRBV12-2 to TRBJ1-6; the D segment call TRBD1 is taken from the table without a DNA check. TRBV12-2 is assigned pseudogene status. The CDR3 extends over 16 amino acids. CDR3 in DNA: TGTGCAAGTCGCTCTCGAACGGACAGGGTGAATTCACCCCTCCACTTT. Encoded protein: CASRSRTDRVNSPLHF.

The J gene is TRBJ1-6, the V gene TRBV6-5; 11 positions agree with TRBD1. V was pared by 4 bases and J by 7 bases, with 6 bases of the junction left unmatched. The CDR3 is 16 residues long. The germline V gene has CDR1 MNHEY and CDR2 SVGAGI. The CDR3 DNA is TGTGCCAGCAGTTCCGGGACAGGGGGTTTCAATTCACCCCTCCACTTT. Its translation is CASSSGTGGFNSPLHF.

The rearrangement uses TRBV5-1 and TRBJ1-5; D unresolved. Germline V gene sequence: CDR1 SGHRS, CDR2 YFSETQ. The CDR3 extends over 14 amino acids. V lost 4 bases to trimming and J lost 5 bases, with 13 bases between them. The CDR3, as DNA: TGCGCCAGCAGCAGGGAGGGTGCGGATCAGCCCCAGCATTTT. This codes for CASSREGADQPQHF.

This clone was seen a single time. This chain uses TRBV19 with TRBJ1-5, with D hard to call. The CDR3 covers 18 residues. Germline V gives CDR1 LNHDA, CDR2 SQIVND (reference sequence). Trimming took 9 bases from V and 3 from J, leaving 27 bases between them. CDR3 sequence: CASLNWRENKRVNQPQHF. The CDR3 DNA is TGTGCCAGCCTGAATTGGAGAGAAAACAAGAGGGTCAATCAGCCCCAGCATTTT.

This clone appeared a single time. The chain's CDR3 is CASSHGTGLSLKNIQYF. The CDR3 DNA sequence: TGTGCCAGCAGCCATGGTACAGGGTTATCCCTCAAAAACATTCAGTACTTC. The chain combines TRBV3-1 (or the pseudogene TRBV3-2) with TRBJ2-4; D is perhaps TRBD1 (6 bases). Germline-derived CDR1 and CDR2 are LGHDT and YNNKEL (reference sequence). Trimming took off 3 bases at V and 3 bases at J, with 18 bases between the two ends. The CDR3 contains 17 residues.

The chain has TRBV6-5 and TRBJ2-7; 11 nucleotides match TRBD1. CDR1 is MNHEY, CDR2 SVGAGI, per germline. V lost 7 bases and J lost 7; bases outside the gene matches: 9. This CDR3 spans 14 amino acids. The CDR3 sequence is CASKPGQGGMEQYF. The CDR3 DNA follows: TGTGCCAGCAAACCGGGACAGGGGGGTATGGAGCAGTACTTC.

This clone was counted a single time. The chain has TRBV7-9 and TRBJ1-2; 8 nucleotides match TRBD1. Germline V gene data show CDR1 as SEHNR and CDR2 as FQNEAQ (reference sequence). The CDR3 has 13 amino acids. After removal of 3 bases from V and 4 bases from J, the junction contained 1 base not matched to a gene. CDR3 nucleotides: TGTGCCAGCAGCTTCACAGGGGGCTATGGCTACACCTTC. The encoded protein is CASSFTGGYGYTF.

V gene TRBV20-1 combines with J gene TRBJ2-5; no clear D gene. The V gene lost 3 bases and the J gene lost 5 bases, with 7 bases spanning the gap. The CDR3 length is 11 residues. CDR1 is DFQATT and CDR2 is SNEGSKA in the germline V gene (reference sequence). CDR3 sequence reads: CSASHTETQYF. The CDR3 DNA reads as TGCAGTGCTAGTCACACGGAGACCCAGTACTTC.

The CDR3 nucleotides read TGTGCCAGCAGTCCCCGACTAGCGGGAGGGGACAATGAGCAGTTCTTC. As protein: CASSPRLAGGDNEQFF. This chain joins TRBV27 and TRBJ2-1, with 14 bases identical to TRBD2. V trimming: 5 bases; J trimming: 5 bases; junction bases outside the gene matches: 5. Germline CDR1 and CDR2: MNHEY and SMNVEV (reference sequence). This CDR3 has 16 residues.

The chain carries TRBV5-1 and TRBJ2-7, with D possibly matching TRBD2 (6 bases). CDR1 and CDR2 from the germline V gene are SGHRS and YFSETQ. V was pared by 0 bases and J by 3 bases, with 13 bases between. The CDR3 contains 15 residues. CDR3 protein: CASSLAGGSLYEQYF. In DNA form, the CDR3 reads TGCGCCAGCAGCTTGGCCGGGGGATCCCTCTACGAGCAGTACTTC.

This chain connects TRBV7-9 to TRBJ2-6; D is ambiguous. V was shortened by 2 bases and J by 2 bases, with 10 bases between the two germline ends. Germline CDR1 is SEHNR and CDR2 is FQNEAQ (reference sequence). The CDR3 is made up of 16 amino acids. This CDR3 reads CASSLSRWTGANVLTF. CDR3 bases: TGTGCCAGCAGCTTATCCAGGTGGACTGGGGCCAACGTCCTGACTTTC. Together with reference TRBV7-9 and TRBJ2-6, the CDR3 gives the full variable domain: DTGVSQNPRHKITKRGQNVTFRCDPISEHNRLYWYRQTLGQGPEFLTYFQNEAQLEKSRLLSDRFSAERPKGSFSTLEIQRTEQGDSAMYLCASSLSRWTGANVLTFGAGSRLTVL.

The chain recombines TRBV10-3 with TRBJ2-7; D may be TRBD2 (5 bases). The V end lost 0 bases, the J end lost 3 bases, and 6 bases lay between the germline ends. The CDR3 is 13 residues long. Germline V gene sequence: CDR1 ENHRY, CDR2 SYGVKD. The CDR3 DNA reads TGTGCCATCAGTGAGTCAGGGAGCTACGAGCAGTACTTC. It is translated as CAISESGSYEQYF.

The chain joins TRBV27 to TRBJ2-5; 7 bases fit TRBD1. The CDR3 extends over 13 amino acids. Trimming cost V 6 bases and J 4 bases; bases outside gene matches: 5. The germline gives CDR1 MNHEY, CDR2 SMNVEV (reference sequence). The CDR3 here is CASSQGVLETQYF. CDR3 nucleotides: TGTGCCAGCAGCCAGGGGGTTCTAGAGACCCAGTACTTC.

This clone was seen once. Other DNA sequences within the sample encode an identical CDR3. In DNA, the CDR3 is TGCGCCAGCAGCTTGGCAGGGGCAAGGACAGATACGCAGTATTTT. Its translation is CASSLAGARTDTQYF. This chain connects TRBV5-1 to TRBJ2-3; D is perhaps TRBD1 (6 bases). The CDR3 has 15 residues. The V gene lost 0 bases and the J gene lost 3 bases, with 11 bases spanning the gap. Germline loops: CDR1 SGHRS, CDR2 YFSETQ.

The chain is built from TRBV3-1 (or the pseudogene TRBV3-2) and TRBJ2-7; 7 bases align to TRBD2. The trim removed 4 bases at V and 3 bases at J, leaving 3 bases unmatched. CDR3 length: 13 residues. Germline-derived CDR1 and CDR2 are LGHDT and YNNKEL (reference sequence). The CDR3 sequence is CASSRASGYEQYF. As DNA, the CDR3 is TGTGCCAGCAGCCGGGCTAGCGGCTACGAGCAGTACTTC.

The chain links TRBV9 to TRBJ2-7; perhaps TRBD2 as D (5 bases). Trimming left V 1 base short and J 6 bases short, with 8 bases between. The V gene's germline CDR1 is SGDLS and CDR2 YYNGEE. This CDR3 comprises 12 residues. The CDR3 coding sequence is TGTGCCAGCAGCGTAAGGGCGGGCGAGCAGTACTTC. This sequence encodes CASSVRAGEQYF. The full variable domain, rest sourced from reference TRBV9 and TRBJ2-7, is DSGVTQTPKHLITATGQRVTLRCSPRSGDLSVYWYQQSLDQGLQFLIQYYNGEERAKGNILERFSAQQFPDLHSELNLSSLELGDSALYFCASSVRAGEQYFGPGTRLTVT.

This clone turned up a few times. CDR3 protein: CASSQDSERGTGELFF. CDR3 nucleotide sequence: TGCGCCAGCAGCCAAGACTCCGAGCGCGGGACCGGGGAGCTGTTTTTT. The chain has TRBV4-1 and TRBJ2-2; a possible D gene is TRBD2 (5 bases). The CDR3 spans 16 residues. Germline V gene data show CDR1 as MGHRA and CDR2 as YSYEKL. The V end lost 0 bases, the J end lost 5 bases, and 13 bases lay between the germline ends.

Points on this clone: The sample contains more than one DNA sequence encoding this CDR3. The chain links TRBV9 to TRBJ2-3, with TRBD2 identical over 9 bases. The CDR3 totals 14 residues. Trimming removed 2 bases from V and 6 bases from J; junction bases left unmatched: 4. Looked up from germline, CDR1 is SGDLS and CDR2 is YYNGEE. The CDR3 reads CASSVPAGGDTQYF. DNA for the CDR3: TGTGCCAGCAGCGTCCCTGCGGGGGGGGATACGCAGTATTTT.

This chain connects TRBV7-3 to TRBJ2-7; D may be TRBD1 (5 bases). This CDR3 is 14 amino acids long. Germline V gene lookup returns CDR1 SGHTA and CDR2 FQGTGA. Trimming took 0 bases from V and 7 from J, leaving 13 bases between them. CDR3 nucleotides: TGTGCCAGCAGCTTAACAAGGGGTCAGGGTGAGCAGTACTTC. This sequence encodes CASSLTRGQGEQYF.

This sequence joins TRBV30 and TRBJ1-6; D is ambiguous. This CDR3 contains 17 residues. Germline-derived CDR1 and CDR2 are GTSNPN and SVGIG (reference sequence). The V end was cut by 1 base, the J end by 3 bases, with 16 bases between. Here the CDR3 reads CAWSAFGLQNYNSPLHF. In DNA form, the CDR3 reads TGTGCCTGGAGTGCCTTTGGTTTACAGAACTATAATTCACCCCTCCACTTT.

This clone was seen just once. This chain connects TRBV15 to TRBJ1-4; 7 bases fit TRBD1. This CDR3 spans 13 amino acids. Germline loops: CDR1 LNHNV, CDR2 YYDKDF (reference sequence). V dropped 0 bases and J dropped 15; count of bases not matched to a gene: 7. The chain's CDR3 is CATSRDTGDRLFF. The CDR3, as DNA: TGTGCCACCAGCAGAGACACAGGGGATCGATTGTTTTTT.

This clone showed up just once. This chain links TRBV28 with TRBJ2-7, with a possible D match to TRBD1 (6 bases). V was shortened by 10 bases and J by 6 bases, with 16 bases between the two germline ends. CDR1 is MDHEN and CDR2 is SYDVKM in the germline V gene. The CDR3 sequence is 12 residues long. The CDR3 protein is CATTGSLPEQYF. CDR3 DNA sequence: TGTGCCACCACAGGGTCCCTCCCCGAGCAGTACTTC.

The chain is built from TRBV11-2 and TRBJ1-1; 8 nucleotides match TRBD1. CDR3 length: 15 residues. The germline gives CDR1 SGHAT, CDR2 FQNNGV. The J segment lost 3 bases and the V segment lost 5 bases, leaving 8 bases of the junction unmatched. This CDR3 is CASSTHQGAHTEAFF. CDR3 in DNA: TGTGCCAGCAGCACACACCAGGGGGCCCACACTGAAGCTTTCTTT.

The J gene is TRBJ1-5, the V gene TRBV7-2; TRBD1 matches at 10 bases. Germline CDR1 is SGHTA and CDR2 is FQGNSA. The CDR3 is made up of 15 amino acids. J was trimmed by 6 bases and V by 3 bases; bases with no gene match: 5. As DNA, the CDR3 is TGTGCCAGCAGCTTCCGCGGGACAGGGGCTCAGCCCCAGCATTTT. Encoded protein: CASSFRGTGAQPQHF. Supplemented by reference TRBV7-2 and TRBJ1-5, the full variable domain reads GAGVSQSPSNKVTEKGKDVELRCDPISGHTALYWYRQSLGQGLEFLIYFQGNSAPDKSGLPSDRFSAERTGGSVSTLTIQRTQQEDSAVYLCASSFRGTGAQPQHFGDGTRLSIL.

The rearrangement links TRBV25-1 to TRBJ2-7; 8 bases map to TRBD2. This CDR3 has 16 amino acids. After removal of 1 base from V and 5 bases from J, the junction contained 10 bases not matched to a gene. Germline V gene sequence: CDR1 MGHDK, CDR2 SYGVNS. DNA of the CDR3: TGTGCCAGCAGTGAATTGGGTAGCGGGGCCTTTGACGAGCAGTACTTC. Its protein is CASSELGSGAFDEQYF.